This passage covers 17 T cell receptor beta chains from one sample sequenced in a study of T cells in Graves' hyperthyroidism and ophthalmopathy. It was RNA transcripts that yielded the amplified TCR beta CDR3 regions. The TCR CDR3 was amplified in a first-round RT-PCR using the HTBI primer set. TCRdb used MiXCR to reprocess the multiplex PCR reads, holding one entry per CDR3 protein. Of almost 600,000 distinct CDR3 sequences listed, about 14% are singletons. Sequences were obtained from blood. The receptor set was obtained from a woman under 40 with Graves' hyperthyroidism that later progressed to Graves' ophthalmopathy.

The rearrangement links TRBV6-9 to TRBJ2-3; 15 bases are shared with TRBD2. This CDR3 comprises 18 residues. The germline gives CDR1 MNHGY, CDR2 SVAAGI. Trimming took 4 bases from V and 2 from J; bases not matched to a gene: 7. Written as DNA, the CDR3 is TGTGCCAGCAGTTTAAGTGGACTAGCGGGAGGGCCCACAGATACGCAGTATTTT. This translates into CASSLSGLAGGPTDTQYF.

This clonotype was seen only once. As the CDR3 is not closed by the conserved phenylalanine or tryptophan, this likely results from a read error. The J gene is TRBJ1-1, the V gene TRBV12-3 or TRBV12-4, with D possibly TRBD1 on 5 matching bases. CDR3 length: 12 residues. Trimming left V 1 base short and J 6 bases short, with 6 bases between. As DNA, the CDR3 is TGTGCCAGCAGTTTAGGGGGGGCTGAAGCTTTCCTT. Its protein is CASSLGGAEAFL.

The V call is TRBV5-1, the J call TRBJ2-2, with TRBD1 matching 10 bases. Trimming took 4 bases from V and 4 from J; bases not matched to a gene: 7. CDR1 and CDR2 from the germline V gene are SGHRS and YFSETQ. The CDR3 spans 16 residues. DNA for the CDR3: TGCGCCAGCAGCGAACAAGGACAGGGGGTCACCGGGGAGCTGTTTTTT. This translates into CASSEQGQGVTGELFF.

This clonotype was seen repeatedly, ten times or more. The chain joins TRBV7-6 to TRBJ2-5; D remains ambiguous. Germline V gives CDR1 SGHVS, CDR2 FNYEAQ. This CDR3 comprises 13 residues. V shed 3 bases and J shed 5 bases, with 10 bases lying between them. CDR3 region: CASSFVGRETQYF. CDR3 bases: TGTGCCAGCAGCTTTGTTGGCAGGGAGACCCAGTACTTC.

This clonotype was detected a few times. The rearrangement links TRBV25-1 to TRBJ2-7, with TRBD2 matching over 9 bases. V shed 4 bases, J shed 5 bases, and the junction held 6 bases outside the gene matches. CDR3 length: 14 residues. From germline, CDR1 is MGHDK and CDR2 SYGVNS. The CDR3 here is CASSVGGGRDEQYF. DNA of the CDR3: TGTGCCAGCAGTGTCGGGGGCGGGAGGGACGAGCAGTACTTC.

In this sample, this clonotype turned up a few times. The chain uses TRBV5-1 and TRBJ1-5; 9 bases map to TRBD1. This CDR3 is 14 amino acids long. The germline V gene encodes CDR1 SGHRS and CDR2 YFSETQ. V lost 7 bases to trimming and J lost 5 bases; unmatched junction nucleotides: 7. CDR3 residues: CASSTGTGYQPQHF. CDR3 DNA: TGCGCCAGCTCAACCGGGACAGGGTATCAGCCCCAGCATTTT.

This clonotype was recorded at least ten times. The rearrangement joins TRBV5-8 to TRBJ2-7, with D perhaps being TRBD1 or TRBD2 (5 bases each). Germline V lookup: CDR1 SGHTS, CDR2 YDEGEE. The CDR3 contains 15 residues. V lost 0 bases and J 0 bases, leaving 10 bases between the germline ends. The CDR3 DNA reads TGTGCCAGCAGCTTGGCCCCAGGGAGCTCCTACGAGCAGTACTTC. This gives the protein CASSLAPGSSYEQYF.

This chain connects TRBV20-1 to TRBJ2-7; perhaps D is TRBD1 or TRBD2 (6 bases each). This CDR3 contains 12 residues. V was clipped by 4 bases and J by 2 bases, with 9 bases between them. CDR1 DFQATT and CDR2 SNEGSKA come from the germline V gene (reference sequence). CDR3 protein: CSATRGAYEQYF. Here the CDR3 DNA reads TGCAGTGCTACGAGGGGGGCCTACGAGCAGTACTTC.

The genes are TRBV6-5 and TRBJ2-6; weak D call: TRBD1 (6 bases). Deletions cut 4 bases from V and 4 bases from J, with 11 bases between. CDR1 MNHEY and CDR2 SVGAGI come from the germline V gene. The CDR3 runs to 15 residues. CDR3 protein: CASSFSGDGANVLTF. The CDR3 DNA reads TGTGCCAGCAGTTTCTCAGGGGACGGGGCCAACGTCCTGACTTTC.

This clonotype was seen only a few times. The genes are TRBV28 and TRBJ1-6; the match to TRBD1 covers 9 bases. The CDR3 consists of 16 residues. Looked up from germline, CDR1 is MDHEN and CDR2 is SYDVKM. The junction had 11 bases not matched to a gene; V was cut back by 7 bases and J by 7 bases. CDR3 sequence reads: CASTFPGTGYNSPLHF. In DNA, the CDR3 is TGTGCCAGCACCTTCCCGGGGACAGGGTACAATTCACCCCTCCACTTT.

The V call is TRBV7-3, the J call TRBJ2-2; 7 bases agree with TRBD1. The V gene's germline CDR1 is SGHTA and CDR2 FQGTGA. Losses at the gene ends were 4 bases for V and 0 bases for J; bases not matched to a gene: 8. The CDR3 spans 17 residues. CDR3 sequence: CASSSPDRIANTGELFF. The CDR3 nucleotides are TGTGCCAGCAGCTCTCCGGACAGGATCGCGAACACCGGGGAGCTGTTTTTT.

In its sample, this clonotype was seen many times. V gene TRBV7-2 combines with J gene TRBJ2-7; D is unclear. Germline loops: CDR1 SGHTA, CDR2 FQGNSA. This CDR3 comprises 13 residues. V was shortened by 1 base and J by 3 bases, with 7 bases between the two germline ends. CDR3 region: CASSLGPNYEQYF. CDR3 DNA: TGTGCCAGCAGCTTAGGACCCAACTACGAGCAGTACTTC. Using reference TRBV7-2 and TRBJ2-7 for the parts outside the CDR3, the full variable domain is GAGVSQSPSNKVTEKGKDVELRCDPISGHTALYWYRQSLGQGLEFLIYFQGNSAPDKSGLPSDRFSAERTGGSVSTLTIQRTQQEDSAVYLCASSLGPNYEQYFGPGTRLTVT.

This clonotype has a count of ten or more. The V and J genes are TRBV7-2 and TRBJ2-1, with D possibly TRBD1 on 6 matching bases. The CDR3 has 15 residues. Trimming removed 2 bases at V and 5 bases at J, with 13 bases between. From germline, CDR1 is SGHTA and CDR2 FQGNSA. The CDR3 DNA reads as TGTGCCAGCAGCTTATCGGTCGGACAGCACAATGAGCAGTTCTTC. It codes for CASSLSVGQHNEQFF.

At least ten counts were recorded for this clonotype. The rearrangement uses TRBV7-3 and TRBJ2-1; D unclear. The CDR3 runs 13 residues. V was trimmed by 0 bases and J by 14 bases, leaving 14 bases between them. Looked up from germline, CDR1 is SGHTA and CDR2 is FQGTGA. The DNA for the CDR3 is TGTGCCAGCAGCTTAACCTTTGGGGAAGAGGAGTTCTTC. As protein: CASSLTFGEEEFF.

This clonotype was detected many times. This chain links TRBV12-3 or TRBV12-4 with TRBJ1-2, with 10 bases that match TRBD1. V lost 7 bases and J lost 3; bases outside the gene matches: 5. The CDR3 is made up of 14 amino acids. The CDR3 is CASNPGQGYYGYTF. DNA of the CDR3: TGTGCCAGCAACCCGGGACAGGGGTACTATGGCTACACCTTC.

This clonotype has at least ten counts. The chain has TRBV7-9 and TRBJ2-5, with D hard to call. The CDR3 contains 14 residues. Germline CDR1 and CDR2: SEHNR and FQNEAQ (reference sequence). V was shortened by 7 bases and J by 4 bases, with 16 bases between the two germline ends. Here the CDR3 DNA reads TGTGCCAGCAACGACCCTCGGGCCAGAGAGACCCAGTACTTC. Protein sequence: CASNDPRARETQYF.

Ten or more counts support this clonotype. The genes are TRBV12-5 and TRBJ2-1; possible D gene TRBD2, 5 bases. The CDR3 covers 15 residues. Trimming removed 5 bases from V and 4 bases from J, with 15 bases in between. CDR1 LGHNT and CDR2 FRNRAP come from the germline V gene. The CDR3 protein is CASGISEDHYNEQFF. CDR3 coding DNA: TGTGCTAGTGGTATTAGCGAGGATCATTACAATGAGCAGTTCTTC.